Listed here is a single T cell receptor beta chain. What it binds is unknown. The PCR used 60 Vbeta and 13 Jbeta primers. Profiling relied on immunoSEQ multiplex PCR, and the TCRdb table lists in-frame clones only, not all of them. The table records 75,000 to 90,000 clones, about 79% of them present only once. The sample is drawn from a study of cytomegalovirus exposure and HLA in healthy donors. Overall study findings and caveats: Earlier findings revealed that most TCR beta V segments proved productive either about 87% or about 30% of the time. Reported findings show TCR beta sequences accurately forecast HLA-A and HLA-B alleles in most subjects.

Healthy bone marrow donors made up the donor group. This clonotype originated in a male donor in good health and CMV-seropositive. Sequenced material: PBMCs.

In DNA form, the CDR3 reads TGTGCCAGCAGTTTTTCCCTGGGCGTCGCTAACTATGGCTACACCTTC. This gives the protein CASSFSLGVANYGYTF. The J gene is TRBJ1-2, the V gene TRBV27; D unclear. The germline CDR1 and CDR2 sequences are MNHEY and SMNVEV (reference sequence). V was clipped by 3 bases and J by 0 bases, with 14 bases between them. The CDR3 length is 16 residues.